Listed below are T cell receptor beta chains from one sample, sequenced in a study of blood T cell repertoires in COVID-19. The table came from immunoSEQ multiplex PCR; TCRdb's copy has only in-frame clones and leaves some out. The sample has about 130,000 clones, approximately 80% seen once. Sequenced input: peripheral blood. These receptors were taken from a man aged 60 to 75 with acute or convalescent COVID-19. Each CDR3 is given with its conserved first and last residue. D genes are given only for firm matches. Clone size is given for some rows only: seen once, a few or many times, or a class if the clone is expanded.

V gene: TRBV5-4; J gene: TRBJ1-1; clone size: once; D gene: .; CDR3 DNA: TGTGCCAGCAGCTCCACCGGAACAGGTTTGAACACTGAAGCTTTCTTT; CDR3 protein: CASSSTGTGLNTEAFF
V gene: TRBV3-1/TRBV3-2; J gene: TRBJ1-2; clone size: .; D gene: TRBD1; CDR3 DNA: TGTGCCAGCAGCCCCCCCGGGACAGTAAGCTACACCTTC; CDR3 protein: CASSPPGTVSYTF
V gene: TRBV28; J gene: TRBJ1-1; clone size: .; D gene: .; CDR3 DNA: TGTGCCAGCAGTTTATGGAGGCGGCCGGCGGTTGCTGAAGCTTTCTTT; CDR3 protein: CASSLWRRPAVAEAFF
V gene: TRBV10-3; J gene: TRBJ2-2; clone size: .; D gene: TRBD1; CDR3 DNA: TGTGCCATCAGTCCTAACGGACAGGCCAACGGGGAGCTGTTTTTT; CDR3 protein: CAISPNGQANGELFF
V gene: TRBV24-1; J gene: TRBJ2-3; clone size: .; D gene: .; CDR3 DNA: TGTGCCACCAGTGGGTCGGGGAGTTTGGATACGCAGTATTTT; CDR3 protein: CATSGSGSLDTQYF
V gene: TRBV28; J gene: TRBJ1-2; clone size: once; D gene: .; CDR3 DNA: TGTGCCAGCAGGGTCCAGGGTACATACTATGGCTACACCTTC; CDR3 protein: CASRVQGTYYGYTF
V gene: TRBV6-1; J gene: TRBJ2-7; clone size: .; D gene: .; CDR3 DNA: TGTGCCAGCAGTGAAGGGGGCTTGGGGTACGAGCAGTACTTC; CDR3 protein: CASSEGGLGYEQYF
V gene: TRBV5-6; J gene: TRBJ1-4; clone size: .; D gene: TRBD1; CDR3 DNA: TGTGCCAGCAGCTTGGCACAGGGGTTTAATGAAAAACTGTTTTTT; CDR3 protein: CASSLAQGFNEKLFF
V gene: TRBV27; J gene: TRBJ2-3; clone size: .; D gene: .; CDR3 DNA: TGTGCCAGCATGCGGATCTTGAACACAGATACGCAGTATTTT; CDR3 protein: CASMRILNTDTQYF
V gene: TRBV5-5; J gene: TRBJ2-5; clone size: .; D gene: .; CDR3 DNA: TGTGCCAGCAGCTTGGTCGCCGGAGAGACCCAGTACTTC; CDR3 protein: CASSLVAGETQYF
V gene: TRBV28; J gene: TRBJ2-1; clone size: .; D gene: .; CDR3 DNA: TGTGCCACGGCCCCGACGGGGAGTTTCTACAATGAGCAGTTCTTC; CDR3 protein: CATAPTGSFYNEQFF
V gene: TRBV6-5; J gene: TRBJ1-1; clone size: .; D gene: .; CDR3 DNA: TGTGCCAGCAGTTACTCTGGACGGGGGAACACTGAAGCTTTCTTT; CDR3 protein: CASSYSGRGNTEAFF
V gene: TRBV5-6; J gene: TRBJ2-7; clone size: .; D gene: .; CDR3 DNA: TGTGCCAGCAGCCCCAGGTGGCGGGGCGAGCAGTACTTC; CDR3 protein: CASSPRWRGEQYF
V gene: TRBV7-3; J gene: TRBJ2-1; clone size: .; D gene: TRBD2; CDR3 DNA: TGTGCCAGCAGCTCCGCGACTAGCGGAGCATACAATGAGCAGTTCTTC; CDR3 protein: CASSSATSGAYNEQFF
V gene: TRBV2; J gene: TRBJ2-7; clone size: .; D gene: .; CDR3 DNA: TGTGCCAGCACGGAGGAGACGGTACCCTACGAGCAGTACTTC; CDR3 protein: CASTEETVPYEQYF
V gene: TRBV11-2; J gene: TRBJ1-1; clone size: .; D gene: TRBD1; CDR3 DNA: TGTGCCAGCAGCCTCACTGGAGGGACAGGGTATCGGGCTTTCTTT; CDR3 protein: CASSLTGGTGYRAFF
V gene: TRBV19; J gene: TRBJ1-1; clone size: .; D gene: .; CDR3 DNA: TGTGCCAGTAGTATAGGTTCCGGGAGGTACACTGAAGCTTTCTTT; CDR3 protein: CASSIGSGRYTEAFF
V gene: TRBV5-1; J gene: TRBJ2-5; clone size: once; D gene: TRBD1; CDR3 DNA: TGCGCCAGCAGTCGGGACAGGTCCGCCGGGGAGACCCAGTACTTC; CDR3 protein: CASSRDRSAGETQYF
V gene: TRBV5-1; J gene: TRBJ2-1; clone size: once; D gene: TRBD2; CDR3 DNA: TGCGCCAGCAGCTGGACTAGCGGGACGTACAATGAGCAGTTCTTC; CDR3 protein: CASSWTSGTYNEQFF
V gene: TRBV19; J gene: TRBJ1-2; clone size: .; D gene: TRBD1; CDR3 DNA: TGTGCCAGTAGTGTGACAGGGAAATATGGCTACACCTTC; CDR3 protein: CASSVTGKYGYTF
V gene: TRBV7-9; J gene: TRBJ1-1; clone size: many; D gene: .; CDR3 DNA: TGTGCCAGCAGCTCCAATTGGGGAGGTTTGAACACTGAAGCTTTCTTT; CDR3 protein: CASSSNWGGLNTEAFF
V gene: TRBV28; J gene: TRBJ1-4; clone size: few; D gene: TRBD1; CDR3 DNA: TGTGCCAGCAGTTTTCGGACATTCACAGGGGCAACTAATGAAAAACTGTTTTTT; CDR3 protein: CASSFRTFTGATNEKLFF
V gene: TRBV6-6; J gene: TRBJ1-1; clone size: .; D gene: TRBD1; CDR3 DNA: TGTGCCAGCAGCCAGACAGGGCTAAGTACTGAAGCTTTCTTT; CDR3 protein: CASSQTGLSTEAFF
V gene: TRBV6-5; J gene: TRBJ2-5; clone size: once; D gene: .; CDR3 DNA: TGTGCCAGCAGTCTGACTAGTGGTGAGACCCAGTACTTC; CDR3 protein: CASSLTSGETQYF
V gene: TRBV11-2; J gene: TRBJ2-5; clone size: .; D gene: TRBD1; CDR3 DNA: TGTGCCAGCAGCTTATTGCTGGGACAGGGATCCGCCCAGTACTTC; CDR3 protein: CASSLLLGQGSAQYF
V gene: TRBV12-3/TRBV12-4; J gene: TRBJ2-3; clone size: .; D gene: TRBD2; CDR3 DNA: TGTGCCAGCAGTTTGCAGGGAGGGGATACGCAGTATTTT; CDR3 protein: CASSLQGGDTQYF
V gene: TRBV19; J gene: TRBJ1-1; clone size: once; D gene: .; CDR3 DNA: TGTGCCAGTATCCTACAGGGCCCGAGGTTCGGGAACACTGAAGCTTTCTTT; CDR3 protein: CASILQGPRFGNTEAFF
V gene: TRBV27; J gene: TRBJ1-4; clone size: .; D gene: .; CDR3 DNA: TGTGCCAGCAGTTACTCGAGGGGGGGGGATGAAAAACTGTTTTTT; CDR3 protein: CASSYSRGGDEKLFF
V gene: TRBV9; J gene: TRBJ2-5; clone size: .; D gene: .; CDR3 DNA: TGTGCCAGCACCCGACTAGACGGGGAGACCCAGTACTTC; CDR3 protein: CASTRLDGETQYF
V gene: TRBV3-1/TRBV3-2; J gene: TRBJ2-3; clone size: .; D gene: TRBD2; CDR3 DNA: TGTGCCAGCAGCCTCCGCCCGGGACTAGCGGGAGGGCCCGGAGATACGCAGTATTTT; CDR3 protein: CASSLRPGLAGGPGDTQYF
V gene: TRBV7-3; J gene: TRBJ2-7; clone size: .; D gene: TRBD1; CDR3 DNA: TGTGCCAGCAGCTTAATCGGGACAGGTGCCTACGAGCAGTACTTC; CDR3 protein: CASSLIGTGAYEQYF
V gene: TRBV5-8; J gene: TRBJ1-2; clone size: .; D gene: TRBD1; CDR3 DNA: TGTGCCAGCGGCCAGGGGGCCCTTGGAAGGGGGTATGGCTACACCTTC; CDR3 protein: CASGQGALGRGYGYTF
V gene: TRBV6-1; J gene: TRBJ1-1; clone size: .; D gene: .; CDR3 DNA: TGTGCCAGCAGTGAGGGGTGGGGGGTTACTGAAGCTTTCTTT; CDR3 protein: CASSEGWGVTEAFF
V gene: TRBV7-2; J gene: TRBJ2-1; clone size: .; D gene: TRBD2; CDR3 DNA: TGTGCCAGCAGCTTAGCGACTAGCGGGACATTTGAGCAGTTCTTC; CDR3 protein: CASSLATSGTFEQFF
V gene: TRBV28; J gene: TRBJ2-1; clone size: once; D gene: .; CDR3 DNA: TGTGCCAGCAGTTTCCCCTCGACAATTTACAATGAGCAGTTCTTC; CDR3 protein: CASSFPSTIYNEQFF
V gene: TRBV6-5; J gene: TRBJ2-7; clone size: .; D gene: TRBD1; CDR3 DNA: TGTGCCAGCAGTTACGACAGGGTCCACGAGCAGTACTTC; CDR3 protein: CASSYDRVHEQYF
V gene: TRBV6-5; J gene: TRBJ2-1; clone size: .; D gene: .; CDR3 DNA: TGTGCCAGCACGGACATTGGGGAGCAGTTCTTC; CDR3 protein: CASTDIGEQFF
V gene: TRBV5-4; J gene: TRBJ2-1; clone size: .; D gene: TRBD2; CDR3 DNA: TGTGCCAGCAGCTTGGGGACTAGCGAGTACAATGAGCAGTTCTTC; CDR3 protein: CASSLGTSEYNEQFF
V gene: TRBV18; J gene: TRBJ1-2; clone size: few; D gene: TRBD1; CDR3 DNA: TGTGCCAGCTCGACCGGACAGGGGGTCGACTATGGCTACACCTTC; CDR3 protein: CASSTGQGVDYGYTF
V gene: TRBV30; J gene: TRBJ1-2; clone size: .; D gene: .; CDR3 DNA: TGTGCCTGGAGTGTAAAAGGGGTTAACTATGGCTACACCTTC; CDR3 protein: CAWSVKGVNYGYTF
V gene: TRBV2; J gene: TRBJ1-5; clone size: .; D gene: .; CDR3 DNA: TGTGCCAGCAGTGACCGCGGTTATGATCAGCCCCAGCATTTT; CDR3 protein: CASSDRGYDQPQHF
V gene: TRBV11-3; J gene: TRBJ2-7; clone size: .; D gene: TRBD1; CDR3 DNA: TGTGCCAGCAGCTTAGGGACAGGGGAGTACGTGCAGTACTTC; CDR3 protein: CASSLGTGEYVQYF
V gene: TRBV9; J gene: TRBJ2-5; clone size: .; D gene: TRBD2; CDR3 DNA: TGTGCCAGCAGCGTAGCGGGAGGCCTACTAGAGACCCAGTACTTC; CDR3 protein: CASSVAGGLLETQYF
V gene: TRBV5-5; J gene: TRBJ2-7; clone size: .; D gene: .; CDR3 DNA: TGTGCCAGCAGCGGCCTACAGGGAGTCTCCTACGAGCAGTACTTC; CDR3 protein: CASSGLQGVSYEQYF
V gene: TRBV7-9; J gene: TRBJ1-3; clone size: .; D gene: .; CDR3 DNA: TGTGCCAGCAGCTTAGGCTACTCTGGAAACACCATATATTTT; CDR3 protein: CASSLGYSGNTIYF
V gene: TRBV3-1/TRBV3-2; J gene: TRBJ1-2; clone size: few; D gene: .; CDR3 DNA: TGTGCCAGCAGACTAGAGGCAGGGAGGTATGGCTACACCTTC; CDR3 protein: CASRLEAGRYGYTF
V gene: TRBV7-3; J gene: TRBJ2-3; clone size: .; D gene: TRBD1; CDR3 DNA: TGTGCCAGCAGCTCCGACAGGGGCAGCACAGATACGCAGTATTTT; CDR3 protein: CASSSDRGSTDTQYF
V gene: TRBV30; J gene: TRBJ1-6; clone size: .; D gene: .; CDR3 DNA: TGTGCCTGGAGCCTCGGGTTGAATTCACCCCTCCACTTT; CDR3 protein: CAWSLGLNSPLHF
V gene: TRBV19; J gene: TRBJ1-5; clone size: .; D gene: TRBD1; CDR3 DNA: TGTGCCAGTAGTATATTGGGACAGGGGCTTAGCAATCAGCCCCAGCATTTT; CDR3 protein: CASSILGQGLSNQPQHF
V gene: TRBV5-1; J gene: TRBJ2-2; clone size: .; D gene: TRBD2; CDR3 DNA: TGCGCCAGCAGCGGCGGACTAGCGGTCCCCGGGGAGCTGTTTTTT; CDR3 protein: CASSGGLAVPGELFF
V gene: TRBV28; J gene: TRBJ1-4; clone size: .; D gene: TRBD1; CDR3 DNA: TGTGCCAGCAGTACCGGACAGGGTGCAACTAATGAAAAACTGTTTTTT; CDR3 protein: CASSTGQGATNEKLFF
V gene: TRBV9; J gene: TRBJ1-4; clone size: .; D gene: TRBD1; CDR3 DNA: TGTGCCAGCAGCGCTCCCTTGGGACAGGGGGGTGAAAAACTGTTTTTT; CDR3 protein: CASSAPLGQGGEKLFF